This entry concerns a single T cell receptor (beta chain). The entry originates in a study of regulatory T cells in long-lasting Graves disease. Through Arm-PCR of CDR3 regions and iRepertoire HTBI primers, TCR beta libraries were built. One entry per CDR3 protein results from TCRdb running MiXCR on the multiplex PCR reads. This table has more than 300,000 distinct CDR3 sequences, approximately 25% appearing once. The sample's time point: persistent/refractory GD, antithyroid drugs over 5 years with positive TRAb. Extracted PBMC RNA gave rise to the TCR library. Patients came through an endocrinology department, and that department was in Xi'an, China. The sample was peripheral blood mononuclear cells (PBMCs), taken when the disease was refractory, from a patient treated with antithyroid drugs. The TCR comes from a woman aged 40 to 55 with Graves disease.

CDR3 nucleotide sequence: TGTGCCAGCAGTCAACAGGGGATCGAGACCCAGTACTTC. Protein: CASSQQGIETQYF. The chain combines TRBV25-1 with TRBJ2-5; 7 bases fit TRBD1. This CDR3 is 13 amino acids long. The germline V gene has CDR1 MGHDK and CDR2 SYGVNS. With 5 bases clipped from V and 5 bases from J, the junction kept 5 bases outside the gene matches.